Sequencing of this TCR beta chain was carried out in a study of HIV-infected patients and healthy controls. This CDR3 is built from 14 residues. Germline V gene sequence: CDR1 WSHSY, CDR2 SAAADI. V was pared by 3 bases and J by 4 bases, with 12 bases between. Follow-up blood was drawn about 14 weeks, roughly three months, after antiretroviral therapy began. All unsorted peripheral T cells were captured because whole blood was used without fractionation. Reverse transcription used 450 to 650 ng RNA and constant-region primers for alpha and beta. Separate chain-specific third strand synthesis with multiplexing indices produced the alpha and beta libraries. The SP2 site served as the priming point for second strand synthesis. TCRdb re-called the 5' RACE reads with MiXCR, one entry per CDR3 protein. The top ten clones hold approximately 15% of a sample with approximately 7,000 distinct CDR3 sequences, around 7.7% of them seen once.

This clonotype rates as medium-sized. The clonotype originates from an adult with HIV infection. This rearrangement joins TRBV10-2 to TRBJ1-2; D not certain. The sequencing here drew on blood, taken during antiretroviral therapy. CDR3 DNA sequence: TGCGCCAGCAGTGATGCGGCCCTAGCCTATGGCTACACCTTC. Encoded protein: CASSDAALAYGYTF.